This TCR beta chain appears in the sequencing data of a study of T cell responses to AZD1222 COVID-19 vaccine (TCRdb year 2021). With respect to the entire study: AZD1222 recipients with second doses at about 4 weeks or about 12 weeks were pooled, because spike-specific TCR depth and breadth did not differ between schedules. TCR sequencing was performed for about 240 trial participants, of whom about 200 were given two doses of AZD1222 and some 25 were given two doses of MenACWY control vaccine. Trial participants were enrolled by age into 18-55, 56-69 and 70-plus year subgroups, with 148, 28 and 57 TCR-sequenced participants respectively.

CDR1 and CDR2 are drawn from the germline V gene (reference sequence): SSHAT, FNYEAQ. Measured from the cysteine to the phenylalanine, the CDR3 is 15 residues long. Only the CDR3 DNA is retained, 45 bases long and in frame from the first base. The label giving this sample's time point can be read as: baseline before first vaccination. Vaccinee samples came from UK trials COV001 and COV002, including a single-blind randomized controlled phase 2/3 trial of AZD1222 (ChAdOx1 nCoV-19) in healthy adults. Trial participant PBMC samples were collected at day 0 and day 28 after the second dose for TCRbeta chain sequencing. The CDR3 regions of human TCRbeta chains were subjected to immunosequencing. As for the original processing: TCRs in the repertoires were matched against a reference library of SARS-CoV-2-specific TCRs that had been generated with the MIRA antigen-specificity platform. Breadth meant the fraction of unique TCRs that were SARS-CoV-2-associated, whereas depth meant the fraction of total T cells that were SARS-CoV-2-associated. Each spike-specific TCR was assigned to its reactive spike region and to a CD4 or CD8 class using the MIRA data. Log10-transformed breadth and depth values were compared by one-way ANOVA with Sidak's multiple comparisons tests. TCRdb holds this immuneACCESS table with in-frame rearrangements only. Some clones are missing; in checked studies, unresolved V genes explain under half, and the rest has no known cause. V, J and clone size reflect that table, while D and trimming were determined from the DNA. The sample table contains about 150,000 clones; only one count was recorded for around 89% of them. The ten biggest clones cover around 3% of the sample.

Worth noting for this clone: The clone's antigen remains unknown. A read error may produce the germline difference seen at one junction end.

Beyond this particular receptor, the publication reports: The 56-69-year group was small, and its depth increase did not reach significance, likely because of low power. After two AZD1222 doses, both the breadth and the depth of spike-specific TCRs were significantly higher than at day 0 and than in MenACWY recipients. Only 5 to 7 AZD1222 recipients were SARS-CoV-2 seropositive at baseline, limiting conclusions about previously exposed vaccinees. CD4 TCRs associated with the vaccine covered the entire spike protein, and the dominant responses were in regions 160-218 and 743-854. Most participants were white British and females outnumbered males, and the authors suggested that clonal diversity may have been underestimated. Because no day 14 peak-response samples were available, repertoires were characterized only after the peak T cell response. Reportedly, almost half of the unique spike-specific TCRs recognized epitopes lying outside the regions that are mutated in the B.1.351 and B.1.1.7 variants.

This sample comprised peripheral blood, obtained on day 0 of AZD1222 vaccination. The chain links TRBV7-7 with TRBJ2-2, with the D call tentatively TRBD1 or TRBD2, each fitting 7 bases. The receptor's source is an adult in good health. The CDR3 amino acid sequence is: CASRGEGPDTGELFF. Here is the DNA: TGTGCTAGCAGGGGGGAGGGGCCAGACACCGGGGAGCTGTTTTTT.